A single sample is the source of the 2 T cell receptor beta chains below, sequenced in a study of T-cell reconstitution after alpha-beta-depleted transplantation in children. For TCRbeta, the library was prepared with unique molecular identifiers. TCRdb reprocessed the PCR reads with MiXCR, giving one entry per CDR3 protein. Among approximately 170,000 distinct CDR3 sequences listed, roughly 11% were seen once. Source: PBMCs, taken before TCRalphabeta/CD19-depleted stem cell transplant. These receptors were taken from a boy aged 2-9 years with acute myeloid leukemia, due to receive a stem cell transplant.

This clonotype was recorded at least ten times. The V call is TRBV20-1, the J call TRBJ2-7, with 8 bases fitting TRBD1. The CDR3 spans 12 residues. V dropped 3 bases and J dropped 5; count of bases not matched to a gene: 3. Germline V gene data show CDR1 as DFQATT and CDR2 as SNEGSKA (reference sequence). The chain's CDR3 is CSARDRDHEQYV. CDR3 DNA sequence: TGCAGTGCTAGGGACAGGGATCACGAGCAGTACGTC.

Ten or more counts support this clonotype. The CDR3 DNA follows: TGTGCCATCAGCGGTTCCGCCACAGGGGGCGGAGATACGCAGTATTTT. It translates to CAISGSATGGGDTQYF. The J gene is TRBJ2-3, the V gene TRBV10-3, with 9 nucleotides matching TRBD1. The CDR3 totals 16 residues. V shed 6 bases, J shed 5 bases, and the junction held 12 bases outside the gene matches. Per the germline V gene, CDR1 is ENHRY and CDR2 is SYGVKD.